This TCR beta chain was sequenced during a study of shared clonotypes between healthy human individuals. CDR3 length: 15 amino acids. Trimming shortened V by 3 bases and J by 4 bases, and 13 bases separated the two germline ends. In germline, CDR1 is SNHLY, CDR2 FYNNEI. The input for sorted-subset replicate PCRs was 200 to 250 ng DNA, 25,000 to 35,000 T cell genomes. The assay was immunoSEQ multiplex PCR, and TCRdb's table has in-frame clones only and misses some. The repertoire holds about 380,000 clones, with around 96% as singletons. The V gene is TRBV2, the J gene TRBJ2-1; D may correspond to TRBD1 or TRBD2 (6 bases each). Sequenced material: memory CD8+ T cells sorted from blood. The subset denotes: CD45RO+ cells pooled with CCR7-negative TemRA cells. The source of this sequence is a man younger than 45 in good health. CDR3 in amino acids: CASSEGGQAYNEQFF. CDR3 sequence (DNA): TGTGCCAGCAGTGAGGGGGGCCAGGCTTACAATGAGCAGTTCTTC.